This TCR beta chain was obtained from a study of shared clonotypes between healthy human individuals. For the study at large: Per donor, three plates held CD4 naive cells, three held CD4 memory, two held CD8 naive and one held CD8 memory.

The germline gives CDR1 SGHRS, CDR2 YFSETQ. Losses at the gene ends were 3 bases for V and 4 bases for J; bases not matched to a gene: 15. The CDR3 has 18 amino acids. The table came from immunoSEQ multiplex PCR; TCRdb's copy has only in-frame clones and leaves some out. The sample has some 2,500,000 clones, 93% seen once. V is TRBV5-1 and J is TRBJ2-1; 8 bases map to TRBD2. The specimen sequenced was naive CD4+ T cells from PBMCs. Subset defined: CD45RA+ positively selected. This clonotype was sampled from a man aged 18-30 years in good health. Some clones in this sample may be carry-over from other donors' samples. CDR3 bases: TGCGCCAGCAGCTCCCGGACGACTAGCGCCACACATTACAATGAGCAGTTCTTC. It yields the protein CASSSRTTSATHYNEQFF. Supplemented by reference TRBV5-1 and TRBJ2-1, the full variable domain reads KAGVTQTPRYLIKTRGQQVTLSCSPISGHRSVSWYQQTPGQGLQFLFEYFSETQRNKGNFPGRFSGRQFSNSRSEMNVSTLELGDSALYLCASSSRTTSATHYNEQFFGPGTRLTVL.